The rows below give T cell receptor beta chains drawn from one sample of a study of T cells in Graves' hyperthyroidism and ophthalmopathy. One entry per CDR3 protein results from TCRdb running MiXCR on the multiplex PCR reads. This sample has a few hundred thousand distinct CDR3 sequences, with roughly a sixth found just once. Sequences were obtained from blood. The receptors stem from a woman aged 45 to 65 with Graves' hyperthyroidism. Each CDR3 is given with its conserved first and last residue. The D gene is left open where the match is weak. Not every row has a clone size; where given, it reads once, few, many or a size class.

>NA|many|TRBV28|TRBJ2-1
CASSFGRPKNEQFF
TGTGCCAGCAGTTTCGGAAGACCCAAAAATGAGCAGTTCTTC
>TRBD1|few|TRBV5-1|TRBJ1-2
CASSLVSGGGLDGYTF
TGCGCCAGCAGCTTGGTCTCAGGGGGGGGTCTCGATGGCTACACCTTC
>NA|NA|TRBV20-1|TRBJ1-4
CSGAGSNEKLFF
TGCAGTGGGGCAGGGTCTAATGAAAAACTGTTTTTT
>TRBD2|many|TRBV11-2|TRBJ2-3
CASSRLAGAPVVDTQYF
TGTGCCAGCAGCCGACTAGCGGGAGCCCCAGTCGTGGATACGCAGTATTTT
>TRBD1|few|TRBV18|TRBJ2-3
CASSPLAPQGVGTDTQYF
TGTGCCAGCTCACCACTAGCGCCGCAGGGGGTTGGCACAGATACGCAGTATTTT
>NA|NA|TRBV18|TRBJ1-5
CASSRGGGQPQHF
TGTGCCAGCTCACGTGGGGGTGGTCAGCCCCAGCATTTT
>TRBD1|many|TRBV28|TRBJ1-5
CASSLSETGGGQPQHF
TGTGCCAGCAGTTTATCAGAGACAGGGGGAGGACAGCCCCAGCATTTT
>TRBD1|many|TRBV2|TRBJ2-3
CASSKQGPNRDTQYF
TGTGCCAGCAGCAAACAGGGGCCAAACCGAGATACGCAGTATTTT
>NA|NA|TRBV28|TRBJ2-3
CASSLVYVDTQYF
TGTGCCAGCAGCTTAGTATACGTGGATACGCAGTATTTT
>TRBD1|NA|TRBV27|TRBJ1-6
CASSFSGQGISLLHF
TGTGCCAGCAGTTTCTCAGGACAGGGTATATCACTCCTCCACTTT
>NA|few|TRBV18|TRBJ1-1
CASSPRTLTSTSAGGTEAFF
TGTGCCAGCTCACCTAGAACCCTGACGAGTACCAGCGCCGGGGGAACTGAAGCTTTCTTT
>NA|many|TRBV3-1|TRBJ1-5
CASSQGGWGSQPQHF
TGTGCCAGCAGCCAAGGGGGCTGGGGATCTCAGCCCCAGCATTTT
>NA|many|TRBV6-1|TRBJ1-2
CASSDRRPSYGYTF
TGTGCCAGCAGTGACAGGCGACCGAGCTATGGCTACACCTTC
>TRBD2|few|TRBV5-1|TRBJ2-3
CASSVLAGATDTQYF
TGCGCCAGCAGCGTTTTAGCGGGAGCCACAGATACGCAGTATTTT
>NA|many|TRBV30|TRBJ2-5
CAWSGSPQETQYF
TGTGCCTGGAGTGGGTCTCCGCAAGAGACCCAGTACTTC
>TRBD1|many|TRBV3-1|TRBJ2-1
CASSPRTGVINEQFF
TGTGCCAGCAGCCCCCGGACAGGGGTGATCAATGAGCAGTTCTTC
>TRBD2|many|TRBV10-1|TRBJ2-7
CASSERTGGRNEQYF
TGCGCCAGCAGTGAGCGGACGGGGGGGCGGAACGAGCAGTACTTC
>NA|many|TRBV27|TRBJ1-6
CASSPSGGGRLYNSPLHF
TGTGCCAGCAGTCCCTCTGGGGGGGGACGGCTCTATAATTCACCCCTCCACTTT
>NA|NA|TRBV6-2/TRBV6-3|TRBJ1-5
CASSVREDQPQHF
TGTGCCAGCAGTGTCCGGGAGGATCAGCCCCAGCATTTT
>NA|many|TRBV29-1|TRBJ2-7
CSGRSSYEQYF
TGCAGCGGCAGGAGCTCCTACGAGCAGTACTTC
>TRBD1|few|TRBV5-5|TRBJ1-1
CASEGQGGWNTEAFF
TGTGCCAGCGAAGGACAGGGGGGTTGGAACACTGAAGCTTTCTTT
>TRBD1|NA|TRBV19|TRBJ2-2
CASSIGAKLGQGAVRNTGELFF
TGTGCCAGTAGTATCGGAGCCAAACTTGGACAGGGGGCTGTACGGAACACCGGGGAGCTGTTTTTT
>NA|NA|TRBV15|TRBJ1-1
CATSRDRGRGPEAFF
TGTGCCACCAGCAGAGACCGCGGGAGGGGCCCTGAAGCTTTCTTT
>TRBD1|NA|TRBV25-1|TRBJ1-1
CASSAGQGIDTEAFF
TGTGCCAGCAGCGCAGGACAGGGGATCGACACTGAAGCTTTCTTT
>NA|many|TRBV27|TRBJ2-3
CASSSRLEADTQYF
TGTGCCAGCAGTTCGCGACTAGAGGCAGATACGCAGTATTTT
>NA|many|TRBV4-2|TRBJ1-1
CASSGRVSNTEAFF
TGTGCCAGCAGCGGAAGGGTCTCGAACACTGAAGCTTTCTTT
>NA|NA|TRBV7-2|TRBJ1-3
CASSLVGEDSGNTIYF
TGTGCCAGCAGCTTAGTCGGAGAGGACTCTGGAAACACCATATATTTT